This TCR beta chain was profiled in a study of tumor-infiltrating lymphocytes in primary liver carcinoma. A few counts support this clonotype. The blood RNA (from unsorted whole blood) was obtained, and germline DNA was also extracted. Priming with a constant-region primer yielded TCR beta cDNA from approximately 500 ng total RNA. Slightly modified ARM-PCR, run as three nested multiplex PCR rounds, produced the TCR beta libraries. A C-beta reverse primer and TRBV1-TRBV30 forward primers served in each of the first two PCR rounds, at roughly 10 cycles apiece. TCRdb passed the multiplex PCR reads through MiXCR, listing each CDR3 protein once. The data show 330,000 or so distinct CDR3 sequences, 65% seen once. V was trimmed by 6 bases and J by 1 base, leaving 17 bases between them. The CDR3 loop spans 16 amino acids.

The chain is built from TRBV12-3 or TRBV12-4 and TRBJ2-3, with D possibly matching TRBD2 (5 bases). The clonotype comes from a man between 35 and 55 years old with primary liver carcinoma and hepatitis B virus infection. Sequenced: peripheral blood. CDR3 protein: CASSPLSFGGTDTQYF. The CDR3 bases are TGTGCCAGCAGCCCTCTCTCTTTCGGGGGCACAGATACGCAGTATTTT.